A selection of T cell receptor beta chains follows, all from one sample in a study of T cells in Graves' hyperthyroidism and ophthalmopathy. TCRdb called the multiplex PCR reads again in MiXCR, with one record for every CDR3 protein. The sample lists approximately 600,000 distinct CDR3 sequences; roughly 14% were seen once. The sample comprised blood. The source of these receptors is a woman between 40 and 55 years old with Graves' ophthalmopathy. Each CDR3 is given with its conserved first and last residue. D genes are given only for firm matches. Some rows have no size entry. The others give once, few or many, or a class for an expanded clone.

CDR3 protein	CDR3 DNA	D gene	clone size	V gene	J gene
CASSYSDTSYEQYF	TGTGCCAGCAGTTACTCTGACACGTCCTACGAGCAGTACTTC	NA	many	TRBV6-2/TRBV6-3	TRBJ2-7
CASSEIGATTEAFF	TGTGCCAGCAGTGAAATCGGGGCTACCACTGAAGCTTTCTTT	NA	many	TRBV6-1	TRBJ1-1
CAWSVQQETQYF	TGTGCCTGGAGTGTGCAACAAGAGACCCAGTACTTC	NA	NA	TRBV30	TRBJ2-5
CASSHRDREVDIQYF	TGCGCCAGCAGCCACCGGGACAGGGAAGTGGACATTCAGTACTTC	TRBD1	many	TRBV5-1	TRBJ2-4
CAIKELAGSYEQYF	TGTGCCATCAAGGAACTAGCGGGGTCCTACGAGCAGTACTTC	TRBD2	few	TRBV10-3	TRBJ2-7
CASSGGTLNTGELFF	TGTGCCAGCAGTGGGGGGACTTTAAACACCGGGGAGCTGTTTTTT	NA	many	TRBV6-1	TRBJ2-2
CASSSLMSNQPQHF	TGTGCCAGCAGTTCCCTGATGAGCAATCAGCCCCAGCATTTT	NA	many	TRBV28	TRBJ1-5
CASSLAGHRYRGGYTF	TGTGCCAGCAGCTTAGCGGGACATCGGTACCGGGGTGGCTACACCTTC	NA	few	TRBV13	TRBJ1-2
CSARTGLEPQHF	TGCAGTGCTAGAACAGGGTTGGAGCCCCAGCATTTT	NA	NA	TRBV20-1	TRBJ1-5
CASTDTLAKNIQYF	TGTGCCAGCACCGATACTTTAGCCAAAAACATTCAGTACTTC	NA	many	TRBV6-2/TRBV6-3	TRBJ2-4
CASTGSGNIQYF	TGTGCCAGCACTGGATCAGGGAACATTCAGTACTTC	NA	many	TRBV6-1	TRBJ2-4
CSARGTENYGYTF	TGCAGTGCTAGAGGGACAGAAAACTATGGCTACACCTTC	NA	few	TRBV20-1	TRBJ1-2
CASTPATDEAFF	TGTGCCAGCACTCCAGCGACAGATGAAGCTTTCTTT	NA	few	TRBV6-1	TRBJ1-1
CAWSVQDLHGELFF	TGTGCCTGGAGTGTTCAGGACTTGCACGGGGAGCTGTTTTTT	NA	many	TRBV30	TRBJ2-2
CASSFEAGNTIYF	TGTGCCAGCAGCTTTGAAGCTGGAAACACCATATATTTT	NA	NA	TRBV7-2	TRBJ1-3
CASSVQSSGRPGELFF	TGTGCCAGCAGCGTACAGAGTAGCGGGAGACCCGGGGAGCTGTTTTTT	TRBD2	many	TRBV9	TRBJ2-2
CAISESSQETQYF	TGTGCCATCAGTGAGTCGAGCCAGGAGACCCAGTACTTC	NA	many	TRBV10-3	TRBJ2-5
CASSIDRSGPGTEAFF	TGTGCCAGTAGTATAGATCGATCAGGGCCCGGCACTGAAGCTTTCTTT	NA	NA	TRBV19	TRBJ1-1
CGASHGTSGSYEQYF	TGCGGTGCTAGTCATGGGACTAGCGGGAGCTACGAGCAGTACTTC	TRBD2	NA	TRBV20-1	TRBJ2-7
CASSTSGRAGEQYF	TGTGCCAGCAGTACTAGCGGGAGGGCAGGCGAGCAGTACTTC	TRBD2	NA	TRBV12-3/TRBV12-4	TRBJ2-7
CSARDDVRVGETQYF	TGCAGTGCTAGAGATGACGTGAGGGTCGGCGAGACCCAGTACTTC	NA	many	TRBV20-1	TRBJ2-5
CASKYSGGKTDTQYF	TGTGCCAGCAAGTATAGCGGGGGAAAAACAGATACGCAGTATTTT	TRBD2	few	TRBV12-3/TRBV12-4	TRBJ2-3
CSVEDRTGGNSYTF	TGCAGCGTTGAAGATCGTACAGGGGGTAATAGCTACACCTTC	TRBD1	NA	TRBV29-1	TRBJ1-2
CAISATGASSYEQYF	TGTGCCATCAGTGCTACAGGGGCCAGCTCCTACGAGCAGTACTTC	TRBD1	many	TRBV10-3	TRBJ2-7
CASAKRRNTEAFF	TGTGCTAGTGCTAAACGCAGGAACACTGAAGCTTTCTTT	NA	many	TRBV12-5	TRBJ1-1
CASSQVVTGWNYGYTF	TGTGCCAGCAGCCAAGTTGTGACAGGGTGGAACTATGGCTACACCTTC	TRBD1	NA	TRBV3-1	TRBJ1-2
CASRGTSYSNQPQHF	TGTGCCAGCAGGGGGACAAGTTATAGCAATCAGCCCCAGCATTTT	NA	many	TRBV6-1	TRBJ1-5
CASTTGTQPYEQYF	TGTGCCAGCACCACGGGGACACAACCCTACGAGCAGTACTTC	NA	NA	TRBV28	TRBJ2-7
CASRPADRVKLHEQYF	TGTGCCAGCCGGCCCGCTGACAGGGTAAAACTCCACGAGCAGTACTTC	TRBD1	many	TRBV27	TRBJ2-7
CAWTLSDRPGTEAFF	TGTGCCTGGACCCTTTCGGACAGGCCGGGGACTGAAGCTTTCTTT	TRBD1	NA	TRBV30	TRBJ1-1
CASSSGGLTYEQYF	TGTGCCAGCAGTTCTGGGGGGCTAACCTACGAGCAGTACTTC	NA	many	TRBV28	TRBJ2-7
CATNKDTMNTEAFF	TGTGCCACCAATAAGGACACCATGAACACTGAAGCTTTCTTT	NA	many	TRBV6-1	TRBJ1-1
CASSLGGVTEQYF	TGTGCCAGCAGCTTAGGAGGTGTCACCGAGCAGTACTTC	NA	NA	TRBV7-9	TRBJ2-7
CASSESVGSYEQYF	TGTGCCAGCAGTGAATCTGTCGGTTCCTACGAGCAGTACTTC	NA	many	TRBV25-1	TRBJ2-7
CASTKTGAFTEAFF	TGTGCCAGCACCAAGACAGGGGCTTTCACTGAAGCTTTCTTT	TRBD1	many	TRBV28	TRBJ1-1
CASSRSVEGRYGYTF	TGTGCCAGCAGTCGTTCGGTGGAGGGCCGCTATGGCTACACCTTC	NA	few	TRBV6-1	TRBJ1-2
CASSLAGQVTYEQYF	TGTGCCAGCAGTTTGGCGGGACAGGTTACCTACGAGCAGTACTTC	TRBD1	few	TRBV28	TRBJ2-7
CASSYSMVPAETQYF	TGTGCCAGCAGTTACTCGATGGTTCCGGCCGAGACCCAGTACTTC	NA	few	TRBV6-5	TRBJ2-5
CASSLGGVPNTEAFF	TGCGCCAGCAGCTTGGGGGGAGTTCCTAACACTGAAGCTTTCTTT	NA	many	TRBV5-1	TRBJ1-1